This is a list of T cell receptor beta chains from one sample in a study of CD8 T cells in Susac syndrome. TCRdb recomputed calls from the immunoSEQ multiplex PCR reads with MiXCR, one row per CDR3 protein. The profile shows approximately 180,000 distinct CDR3 sequences, roughly 94% of them singletons. The sample consisted of CD4+ T cells from PBMCs. The receptors shown here come from a human donor with Susac syndrome. The CDR3 runs from the conserved cysteine through the conserved F or W. The D gene is left open where the match is weak. The size of a clone is reported for some rows only, either as once, few or many, or as a class for expanded clones.

j_call d_call clone_size v_call cdr3_nt cdr3_aa
TRBJ2-7 NA NA TRBV11-2 TGTGCCAGCAGCTTAGTCCCTAGCGTCTCCTACGAGCAGTACTTC CASSLVPSVSYEQYF
TRBJ1-2 TRBD1 NA TRBV6-6 TGTGCCAGCAGAGACAGGGGACCGGTTGGCTATGGCTACACCTTC CASRDRGPVGYGYTF
TRBJ1-1 TRBD1 NA TRBV5-1 TGCGCCAGCAGCTTGGACAGGGGGATGAACACTGAAGCTTTCTTT CASSLDRGMNTEAFF
TRBJ2-4 NA once TRBV5-1 TGCGCCAGCAGCCAAGGTGGTAGAAACATTCAGTACTTC CASSQGGRNIQYF
TRBJ2-7 TRBD2 NA TRBV5-1 TGCGCCAGCACGGGGGCTAGCGGGAATTACGAGCAGTACTTC CASTGASGNYEQYF
TRBJ2-2 TRBD2 NA TRBV20-1 TGCAGTGCTAGGACTAGCGGGAGTTCCGGGGAGCTGTTTTTT CSARTSGSSGELFF
TRBJ1-1 NA NA TRBV28 TGTGCCAGCAGTTTAGAGTTGTCCGGTCGAGCTTTCTTT CASSLELSGRAFF
TRBJ1-5 NA NA TRBV7-2 TGTGCCAGCAGCAGCAGGGAAGGAAGCAATCAGCCCCAGCATTTT CASSSREGSNQPQHF
TRBJ1-1 NA NA TRBV29-1 TGCAGCGTTATTTGGACAGCGAACACTGAAGCTTTCTTT CSVIWTANTEAFF
TRBJ1-2 TRBD1 NA TRBV6-1 TGTGCCAGCAGTGTCCGGGACAGGGGGCAGGACTATGGCTACACCTTC CASSVRDRGQDYGYTF
TRBJ2-1 TRBD2 NA TRBV5-1 TGCGCCAGCGGACTAGCGGGAGGCTCCTACAATGAGCAGTTCTTC CASGLAGGSYNEQFF
TRBJ1-5 NA NA TRBV12-3/TRBV12-4 TGTGCCAGCAGTTTACTCCGCAATCAGCCCCAGCATTTT CASSLLRNQPQHF
TRBJ1-2 NA NA TRBV29-1 TGCAGCGTTGTCAGGGATTACGGCTACACCTTC CSVVRDYGYTF
TRBJ2-1 TRBD2 NA TRBV9 TGTGCCAGCAGCGTAGCGGGACTAGCGGGAGTTAATGAGCAGTTCTTC CASSVAGLAGVNEQFF
TRBJ2-7 NA NA TRBV20-1 TGCAGTGCTAGAAAGGTGGTTCGCGACGAGCAGTACTTC CSARKVVRDEQYF
TRBJ2-5 NA NA TRBV7-2 TGTGCCAGCAGCTGGCTTCAAGAGACCCAGTACTTC CASSWLQETQYF
TRBJ2-3 NA few TRBV19 TGTGCCAGTAGTCTCCGGGCAGATACGCAGTATTTT CASSLRADTQYF
TRBJ1-3 NA NA TRBV30 TGTGCCTGGAGTGAATGGAGGGGGAAGAACACCATATATTTT CAWSEWRGKNTIYF
TRBJ2-7 NA NA TRBV6-5 TGTGCCAGCAGTTGGGGACAAGGATCCTACGAGCAGTACTTC CASSWGQGSYEQYF
TRBJ1-2 TRBD1 NA TRBV20-1 TGCAGTGCTAGAGATTTCATAGGGACAGGGGGCCAAGCTAACTATGGCTACACCTTC CSARDFIGTGGQANYGYTF
TRBJ2-2 NA NA TRBV7-2 TGTGCCAGCAGCTTAGCGTTTGGGAACTCACTCCGGGGAGAATCGGCCGGGGAGCTGTTTTTT CASSLAFGNSLRGESAGELFF
TRBJ1-1 NA NA TRBV18 TGTGCCAGCTCGCGGCGGGACGGGAACACTGAAGCTTTCTTT CASSRRDGNTEAFF
TRBJ1-1 NA NA TRBV30 TGTGCCTGGATGGCTCTGAGGAACACTGAAGCTTTCTTT CAWMALRNTEAFF
TRBJ2-1 NA NA TRBV4-2 TGTGCCAGCAGCCAAGATGGCTACAATGAGCAGTTCTTC CASSQDGYNEQFF
TRBJ2-7 NA NA TRBV29-1 TGCAGCGTGAGGGGTTCAGGGGCCCACGAGCAGTACTTC CSVRGSGAHEQYF
TRBJ2-7 NA NA TRBV7-2 TGTGCCAGCAGCTTCCTACCTAAAAACTACGAGCAGTACTTC CASSFLPKNYEQYF
TRBJ2-7 TRBD2 NA TRBV7-8 TGTGCCAGCAGCAGGCGTAAGACTAGCGGGAGGGACAGGTACGAGCAGTACTTC CASSRRKTSGRDRYEQYF
TRBJ2-3 NA NA TRBV29-1 TGCAGCGTTGATGTGTTTGATACGCAGTATTTT CSVDVFDTQYF
TRBJ2-1 NA NA TRBV29-1 TGCAGCGTTGAAGGAGAGGGAAATGAGCAGTTCTTC CSVEGEGNEQFF
TRBJ1-5 TRBD1 NA TRBV28 TGTGCCAGCAGCCGGGACAGATGGGCTCAACCCAATCAGCCCCAGCATTTT CASSRDRWAQPNQPQHF
TRBJ1-1 NA once TRBV30 TGTGCCTGGAGTGTAGGGCAGGGAACCACTGAAGCTTTCTTT CAWSVGQGTTEAFF
TRBJ1-3 NA NA TRBV6-6 TGTGCCAGCAGTTTAAGACAGCCGAGCTCTGGAAACACCATATATTTT CASSLRQPSSGNTIYF
TRBJ1-4 NA NA TRBV4-2 TGTGCCAGCAGCCAAGCCCCCCGCGGGCCGCCTGGAAAACTGTTTTTT CASSQAPRGPPGKLFF
TRBJ2-1 TRBD2 NA TRBV3-1 TGTGCCAGCAGCCAAGTACCTGGCCCAGCGGGAGGGGATGAGCAGTTCTTC CASSQVPGPAGGDEQFF
TRBJ2-3 NA NA TRBV20-1 TGCAGTGCTAGAGTTGGGGGCGCGGGGGCAGATACGCAGTATTTT CSARVGGAGADTQYF
TRBJ1-2 NA NA TRBV27 TGTGCCAGCAGCTTAGGACCCGGGGGCGGCTACACCTTC CASSLGPGGGYTF
TRBJ1-6 NA NA TRBV27 TGTGCCAGCAGCCGTTCGGGGGGCGAACTTTCACCCCTCCACTTT CASSRSGGELSPLHF
TRBJ2-6 NA NA TRBV4-1 TGCGCCAGCAGCCGTTCCCGGACTGAGCTTTGGGGTTCTGGGGCCAACGTCCTGACTTTC CASSRSRTELWGSGANVLTF
TRBJ1-4 TRBD1 NA TRBV28 TGTGCCAGCAGTACCCTCGGACAGGGGGCGGATGAAAAACTGTTTTTT CASSTLGQGADEKLFF
TRBJ2-3 TRBD1 NA TRBV10-3 TGTGCCATCAGAAAGACAGGGGACACAGATACGCAGTATTTT CAIRKTGDTDTQYF
TRBJ2-2 NA NA TRBV27 TGTGCCAGCAGTTCCGGGACTTGGCCCGGGGAGCTGTTTTTT CASSSGTWPGELFF
TRBJ1-6 NA NA TRBV2 TGTGCCAGCAGCGGGGCCCCAAATTCACCCCTCCACTTT CASSGAPNSPLHF
TRBJ1-1 NA NA TRBV28 TGTGCCAGCAGTTTACCCGGGTCCGTCACTGAAGCTTTCTTT CASSLPGSVTEAFF
TRBJ2-5 NA NA TRBV29-1 TGCAGCGTTCCGGCCCAGTACTTC CSVPAQYF
TRBJ2-7 TRBD1 NA TRBV2 TGTGCCAGCAGTCGGCCGGACAGGACGTACTCCTACGAGCAGTACTTC CASSRPDRTYSYEQYF
TRBJ1-2 NA once TRBV9 TGTGCCAGCAGCATCCGGGGAGACCAGAGGCCTAACTATGGCTACACCTTC CASSIRGDQRPNYGYTF
TRBJ2-3 NA NA TRBV18 TGTGCCAGCTCACGAAGACTAGTCGAAGATACGCAGTATTTT CASSRRLVEDTQYF
TRBJ2-1 TRBD2 NA TRBV2 TGTGCCAGCAGTCCAGTCGGACTAGGCGGTGAGCAGTTCTTC CASSPVGLGGEQFF
TRBJ1-1 NA NA TRBV12-3/TRBV12-4 TGTGCCAGCAGACCAGGGGCAGGGAACACTGAAGCTTTCTTT CASRPGAGNTEAFF
TRBJ1-3 NA NA TRBV20-1 TGCAGTGCTGCACGCTCTGGAAACACCATATATTTT CSAARSGNTIYF
TRBJ1-4 NA NA TRBV6-6 TGTGCCAGCAGTCAACGACAGGCAACTAATGAAAAACTGTTTTTT CASSQRQATNEKLFF
TRBJ1-5 NA NA TRBV18 TGTGCCAGCTCACCGGCAGATAGCAATCAGCCCCAGCATTTT CASSPADSNQPQHF
TRBJ2-7 NA NA TRBV3-1 TGTGCCAGCAGCCAAGTGTCGACGGAGGACGAGCAGTACTTC CASSQVSTEDEQYF